A selection of T cell receptor beta chains follows, all from one sample in a study of cytomegalovirus exposure and HLA in healthy donors. The table came from immunoSEQ multiplex PCR; TCRdb's copy has only in-frame clones and leaves some out. Its listing shows about 200,000 clones. The sample was PBMCs. These receptors were collected from a young man in good health and CMV-seronegative. CDR3s include the opening cysteine and the closing phenylalanine or tryptophan.

v_call	cdr3_aa
TRBV2	CASSPLPGGRWVDTQYF
TRBV6-5	CASTPYKSGVERYTF
TRBV6-6	CASSSPGGGAGYTF
TRBV19	CASSMTGGSDEQYF
TRBV4-1	CASSQPTSRGRKGYTF
TRBV5-1	CASSFSTGGVTGYTF
TRBV5-4	CASSFSLGGNEKLFF
TRBV2	CASNAITPGQGYEQYF
TRBV18	CASSPRGLSGGNTIYF
TRBV15	CATSRLGQLSGNTIYF
TRBV5-5	CASSLGLLTGELFF
TRBV5-4	CASSIGTGSTDTQYF
TRBV7-2	CATTGIHNDKQFF
TRBV27	CASSLRTGATGPQHF
TRBV7-9	CASSLGTGSYEQYF
TRBV5-1	CASSLARTSGRGSSYEQYF
TRBV7-3	CASSLAQDYEQYF
TRBV4-1	CASSLQTSGGAAGELFF
TRBV29-1	CSVAGGANTEAFF
TRBV4-2	CASSQGRGTSGAPTSYNEQFF
TRBV27	CASSLSLGRTEAFF
TRBV30	CAWSGAGQYLTGNTIYF
TRBV2	CASSAQGSNQPQHF
TRBV9	CASSAQGITYEQYF
TRBV13	CASSLKSGTNSYNEQFF
TRBV2	CASSATTGGEKLFF
TRBV7-9	CASSLTQGNTEAFF
TRBV2	CASSLGVTEAFF
TRBV2	CASSLAYEQYF
TRBV4-1	CASSSRGWETQYF
TRBV29-1	CSVRKTKGGSGANVLTF
TRBV5-1	CASSLEAGGNQPQHF
TRBV10-3	CAISESMAGAYEQYF
TRBV2	CASSEGWRGTGELFF
TRBV4-1	CASSQLLRGWDEKLFF
TRBV19	CASSLDGGITYEQYF
TRBV10-3	CAISDSRQGASNQPQHF
TRBV18	CASSPNAPGQGDEKLFF
TRBV6-6	CASSYLADQPQHF
TRBV30	CAWSVPGGAYEQYF
TRBV6-1	CASSSRSPTYEQYF
TRBV27	CASSFQGRNQPQHF